These 22 T cell receptor beta chains originate from one sample sequenced in a study of blood T cell repertoires in COVID-19. Sequencing was performed with immunoSEQ multiplex PCR; in TCRdb, only in-frame clones are kept and a portion is missing. Altogether some 400,000 clones are present, 75% to 90% being singletons, with the ten largest covering 1% to 1.3%. Sequenced: PBMCs or T cells enriched from blood (not recorded which). The source is a man aged 30 to 45 who had recovered from COVID-19.

The chain uses TRBV4-2 and TRBJ1-1; D is uncertain. The CDR3 spans 13 residues. Trimming pared 0 bases from V and 5 bases from J, leaving 7 bases between. The germline V gene has CDR1 LGHNA and CDR2 YNFKEQ. The CDR3 loop is CASSQDAATEAFF. Written as DNA, the CDR3 is TGTGCCAGCAGCCAAGATGCGGCAACTGAAGCTTTCTTT.

The CDR3 protein is CASSLPSTHEQYF. The CDR3 region has the DNA TGTGCCAGCAGTTTACCTAGCACCCACGAGCAGTACTTC. The V and J genes are TRBV12-3 or TRBV12-4 and TRBJ2-7, with a weak D call TRBD2 (5 bases). The CDR3 covers 13 residues. The V gene lost 2 bases and the J gene lost 5 bases, with 10 bases spanning the gap.

V usage is TRBV5-4 and J usage is TRBJ2-1; TRBD2 agrees at 11 bases. J was trimmed by 7 bases and V by 7 bases; bases with no gene match: 7. Germline V gives CDR1 SGHNT, CDR2 YYREEE (reference sequence). The CDR3 is made up of 14 amino acids. This CDR3 reads CASQTGTSGNEQFF. CDR3 DNA: TGTGCCAGCCAAACCGGGACTAGCGGAAATGAGCAGTTCTTC.

The chain recombines TRBV2 with TRBJ2-7, with TRBD1 identical over 11 bases. The CDR3 runs 15 residues. Germline V gene lookup returns CDR1 SNHLY and CDR2 FYNNEI. Trimming at V came to 5 bases and at J to 6 bases, leaving 9 bases not matched to a gene. CDR3 loop: CASSTAGTGGREQYF. The CDR3 coding sequence is TGTGCCAGCAGTACAGCCGGGACAGGGGGGCGCGAGCAGTACTTC.

The chain employs TRBV10-2 and TRBJ1-1; D not resolved. Germline CDR1 and CDR2: WSHSY and SAAADI. Trimming left V 6 bases short and J 3 bases short, with 23 bases between. The CDR3 runs 17 residues. CDR3 sequence: CASRALGVTGFYTEAFF. CDR3 coding DNA: TGCGCCAGCAGGGCCCTCGGGGTCACGGGGTTTTACACTGAAGCTTTCTTT.

Written as DNA, the CDR3 is TGTGCCAGTAGTCCCTTGTTCGCCCGGGACAGAGAAGGCTACACCTTC. This gives the protein CASSPLFARDREGYTF. The chain recombines TRBV19 with TRBJ1-2, with 7 bases matching TRBD1. CDR1 and CDR2 from the germline V gene are LNHDA and SQIVND (reference sequence). The CDR3 totals 16 residues. V dropped 5 bases and J dropped 8; count of bases not matched to a gene: 17.

This chain joins TRBV5-1 and TRBJ1-2; TRBD1 aligns across 7 bases. The ends lost 0 bases at V and 7 bases at J; junction bases unmatched: 9. This CDR3 region has 15 residues. CDR1 and CDR2 (germline): SGHRS, YFSETQ. CDR3 nucleotide sequence: TGCGCCAGCAGCTTGGAAGGGGGCCCCAGGGGTGGCTACACCTTC. The encoded protein is CASSLEGGPRGGYTF.

The rearrangement links TRBV28 to TRBJ2-3, with 10 bases aligning to TRBD2. Germline trimming cut 6 bases from V and 6 bases from J; bases unmatched to any gene: 12. This CDR3 is 16 amino acids long. CDR1 and CDR2 from the germline V gene are MDHEN and SYDVKM. Here the CDR3 reads CASSPEGAGGGDTQYF. The CDR3 coding sequence is TGTGCCAGCAGCCCTGAGGGAGCGGGAGGGGGTGATACGCAGTATTTT.

This chain links TRBV6-5 with TRBJ2-2; D perhaps matches TRBD2 (5 bases). The CDR3 is made up of 14 amino acids. V was pared by 1 base and J by 9 bases, with 12 bases between. Germline V CDR1 and CDR2: MNHEY, SVGAGI. CDR3 amino acids: CASSYYTSPRELFF. For the CDR3, the DNA is TGTGCCAGCAGTTACTATACTAGTCCCCGGGAGCTGTTTTTT.

J is TRBJ1-3 and V is TRBV28; tentative D call: TRBD1 (5 bases). The CDR3 totals 15 residues. V was pared by 3 bases and J by 4 bases, with 13 bases between. The germline gives CDR1 MDHEN, CDR2 SYDVKM. The CDR3 loop reads CASSFDRTRGNTIYF. The CDR3 region has the DNA TGTGCCAGCAGTTTTGACCGGACAAGGGGAAACACCATATATTTT.

The V call is TRBV7-9, the J call TRBJ1-6; 7 bases are shared with TRBD1. The CDR3 is 15 amino acids. After removal of 2 bases from V and 12 bases from J, the junction contained 10 bases not matched to a gene. Germline V gene data show CDR1 as SEHNR and CDR2 as FQNEAQ (reference sequence). The CDR3: CASSLPWEQGGPLHF. CDR3 in DNA: TGTGCCAGCAGCTTACCTTGGGAGCAGGGGGGACCCCTCCACTTT. Variable domain in full (rest from reference TRBV7-9 and TRBJ1-6): DTGVSQNPRHKITKRGQNVTFRCDPISEHNRLYWYRQTLGQGPEFLTYFQNEAQLEKSRLLSDRFSAERPKGSFSTLEIQRTEQGDSAMYLCASSLPWEQGGPLHFGNGTRLTVT.

The genes are TRBV19 and TRBJ2-6, with D uncertain. V lost 9 bases and J 0 bases, leaving 12 bases between the germline ends. The CDR3 consists of 15 residues. In germline, CDR1 is LNHDA, CDR2 SQIVND (reference sequence). The CDR3 DNA is TGTGCCAGCCGCGCGGCGTCCTCTGGGGCCAACGTCCTGACTTTC. Residues: CASRAASSGANVLTF.

This chain links TRBV18 with TRBJ2-3; 7 bases map to TRBD1. Unmatched junction bases numbered 5, after V lost 0 bases and J lost 2 bases. This CDR3 spans 16 amino acids. Germline loops: CDR1 KGHSH, CDR2 LQKENI. CDR3 sequence: CASSPPGTAYTDTQYF. As DNA, the CDR3 is TGTGCCAGCTCACCACCCGGGACAGCATACACAGATACGCAGTATTTT.

This clone has just one count. The chain couples TRBV28 to TRBJ2-1; TRBD2 is a possible D gene (5 bases). The CDR3 has 13 residues. V was clipped by 8 bases and J by 5 bases, with 13 bases between them. Germline CDR1 is MDHEN and CDR2 is SYDVKM. The CDR3 DNA reads TGTGCCAGCGCTAGCTTGTTGGACAATGAGCAGTTCTTC. It codes for CASASLLDNEQFF.

The chain carries TRBV2 and TRBJ1-2; D is ambiguous. V lost 7 bases and J lost 7, with 16 bases in between. Germline V lookup: CDR1 SNHLY, CDR2 FYNNEI. This CDR3 is built from 13 residues. CDR3 sequence: CASTLSLGGGYTF. As DNA, the CDR3 is TGTGCCAGCACTTTAAGTCTTGGCGGTGGCTACACCTTC. Full variable domain (remainder filled in from reference TRBV2 and TRBJ1-2): EPEVTQTPSHQVTQMGQEVILRCVPISNHLYFYWYRQILGQKVEFLVSFYNNEISEKSEIFDDQFSVERPDGSNFTLKIRSTKLEDSAMYFCASTLSLGGGYTFGSGTRLTVV.

The chain links TRBV5-4 to TRBJ2-2; D possibly corresponds to TRBD2 (6 bases). Germline CDR1 is SGHNT and CDR2 is YYREEE (reference sequence). V gave up 9 bases and J gave up 4 bases, with 13 bases separating them. CDR3 length: 13 amino acids. The CDR3 loop is CATGGTGTGELFF. DNA of the CDR3: TGTGCCACCGGCGGGACTGGCACCGGGGAGCTGTTTTTT.

The chain has TRBV19 and TRBJ1-4; 9 positions agree with TRBD1. The CDR3 length is 15 residues. The junction had 9 bases not matched to a gene; V was cut back by 5 bases and J by 8 bases. The germline V gene has CDR1 LNHDA and CDR2 SQIVND (reference sequence). The CDR3 spells CASSGLGQGREKLFF. In DNA, the CDR3 is TGTGCCAGTAGTGGGCTGGGACAGGGAAGGGAAAAACTGTTTTTT.

The chain combines TRBV23-1 with TRBJ1-4; 7 bases are shared with TRBD1. TRBV23-1 is placed among ORFs of uncertain function. V was clipped by 6 bases and J by 2 bases; unmatched bases: 6. CDR3 length: 15 residues. The CDR3 loop reads CASRITGVTNEKLFF. For the CDR3, the DNA is TGCGCCAGCAGAATAACAGGGGTGACTAATGAAAAACTGTTTTTT.

This chain links TRBV5-4 with TRBJ1-2, with 7 positions matching TRBD1. Looked up from germline, CDR1 is SGHNT and CDR2 is YYREEE (reference sequence). The V gene end was trimmed by 3 bases and the J gene end by 0 bases; junction bases not matched to a gene: 5. This CDR3 has 15 residues. CDR3 protein: CASSSQGSANYGYTF. CDR3 coding DNA: TGTGCCAGCAGCTCACAGGGGTCCGCTAACTATGGCTACACCTTC.

There are a few counts of this clone. The rearrangement links TRBV12-5 to TRBJ1-5, with TRBD1 matching 9 bases. The trim removed 6 bases at V and 6 bases at J, leaving 9 bases unmatched. The CDR3 loop spans 15 amino acids. CDR1 is LGHNT, CDR2 FRNRAP, per germline. The CDR3 nucleotides are TGTGCTAGTGGCCCAGGACAGGGGACGGGTCAGCCCCAGCATTTT. Protein product: CASGPGQGTGQPQHF.

This chain uses TRBV13 with TRBJ2-4; no definite D call. CDR3 length equals 13 residues. V lost 0 bases and J lost 4, with 4 bases in between. Per the germline V gene, CDR1 is PRHDT and CDR2 is FYEKMQ (reference sequence). The CDR3: CASSLGLKNIQYF. The CDR3 coding sequence is TGTGCCAGCAGCTTAGGACTGAAAAACATTCAGTACTTC.

The chain has TRBV3-1 (or the pseudogene TRBV3-2) and TRBJ2-6; maybe TRBD1 (6 bases). CDR3 size: 17 residues. Trimming took 0 bases from V and 3 from J, leaving 12 bases between them. From germline, CDR1 is LGHDT and CDR2 YNNKEL (reference sequence). CDR3 sequence reads: CASSQEQGASGANVLTF. The DNA for the CDR3 is TGTGCCAGCAGCCAAGAACAGGGCGCAAGTGGGGCCAACGTCCTGACTTTC.